This T cell receptor beta chain appears in the sequencing data of a study of shared clonotypes between healthy human individuals (dated by TCRdb to about 2020). About the full investigation: Three men and two women, aged 18 to 49 years, made up the cohort. Blood TCR repertoires of about five healthy adults were deeply sequenced to estimate repertoire size and the extent of clonotype sharing between individuals. To increase sequencing depth and limit assay-specific biases, different laboratories used diverse techniques to prepare libraries and sequence TCR repertoires. Between about 0.8 and 9 billion PBMCs per donor were obtained by leukapheresis. For each donor, CD4 naive and CD4 memory were each run on three plates, CD8 naive on two plates, and CD8 memory on one plate.

Findings and caveats that apply to the study as a whole: Larger estimated clonotype richness was generally found for naive subsets than for memory subsets. Because the study included a small number of donors, the genetic and exposure-history diversity represented was limited. Rarefaction of sorted-subset datasets indicated incomplete sequencing despite the large sequencing depth. Roughly 5.2% of naive CD4, roughly 3.5% of naive CD8, around 2.3% of memory CD4, and about 0.4% of memory CD8 clonotypes were shared across several donors. Compared with non-shared clonotypes, the clonotypes found in all four sorted-subset donors had higher generation probabilities. Pairwise subsampling led to the expectation that sequencing depth would affect the degree of clonotype sharing among donors. Sampling was restricted to blood, and TCR repertoires in tissues likely differ from the TCR repertoires found in blood.

Using the deep immunoSEQ assay, TCR CDR3 regions were amplified from genomic DNA by multiplex PCR. Genomic DNA extracted from each cell subset was distributed evenly over all wells of several immunoSEQ 96-well plates, and each plate served as one replicate. For sorted subsets, around 200 ng genomic DNA, equal to 30,000 or so T cell genomes, was loaded into each replicate PCR. Purified libraries were quantified with a Qubit 3.0 fluorometer, sized on a Bioanalyzer 2100, and re-quantified with the KAPA Library Quantification kit. A separate single-read 150-cycle Illumina NextSeq 550 flow cell was used to sequence each immunoSEQ 96-well plate. Regarding the original processing steps: Because the immunoSEQ output held only junctional sequences and lacked quality scores, the filtering could not match the filtering applied to full-length reads. Sequences were annotated with PyIR, a Python wrapper for IgBLAST v1.9, and V/J genes and CDR3 were assigned using IMGT germline references. Any read was removed if the V/J assignment was weak (E-value above 1e-6), the CDR3 was missing, or the read contained stop codons, out-of-frame junctions, or ambiguous translated residues. V3J clonotypes were defined as sequences sharing the same inferred V gene, J gene, and CDR3 amino acid sequence. To compute the percentage overlap between repertoires, the number of shared unique clonotypes was divided by the size of the smaller repertoire. Richness of each repertoire was evaluated using RTK rarefaction, the Chao1 estimator, and Recon v2.1 estimates of unobserved clonotypes. OLGA was used to compute generation probabilities for all TCRbeta clonotypes that the gDNA method yielded from a handful of donors. The immuneACCESS repertoire file appears here via TCRdb, limited to in-frame rearrangements. These files lack a portion of the clones; in checked studies, under half of the deficit traces to unresolved V genes, and the cause of the others is not known. That table is the source of V, J and clone size, and D and trimming were worked out from the DNA. In this sample the table shows more than 2,000,000 clones, approximately 95% of which occur a single time. The leading ten clones occupy under 0.45% of the sample.

On this clone itself: It lacks a known antigen. The input lacks base qualities; no much larger clone sits a single base away.

The CDR3 starts with the cysteine, ends with the phenylalanine, and has 16 residues. CDR3 DNA only is kept here, 48 bases in frame from base 1. V lost 6 bases and J lost 0 bases; the stretch between them is 17 bases long. The germline V gene encodes CDR1 MNHNY and CDR2 SVGAGI (reference sequence). The donors were healthy, HIV-negative adults with no recently reported acute infections or vaccinations. Every donor was a Caucasian adult residing in Nashville, Tennessee, USA. CD4+ T cells were enriched by magnetic negative selection, after which naive cells were positively selected on CD45RA and the negative fraction was taken as the memory subset. Blood was collected by leukapheresis, and PBMCs were isolated by Ficoll-Histopaque density gradient centrifugation and then cryopreserved in liquid nitrogen vapor phase. Analytical flow cytometry was used to check the purity and quantity of every magnetically sorted T cell population. Genomic DNA was isolated from every sorted fraction and measured by UV absorbance on a Nanodrop 2000c.

The chain is made from TRBV6-6 and TRBJ1-1; tentative D gene TRBD1, with 6 bases matching. The sequencing input was naive CD4+ T cells from PBMCs. Read against the paper, the sample's cell subset or site label means: CD45RA+ positively selected. The sequence was collected from a young man in good health. Some clones in this sample may be carry-over from other donors' samples. The DNA sequence is TGTGCCAGCAGCTTAGGGGGGTCACAGTTGAACACTGAAGCTTTCTTT. This gives the protein CASSLGGSQLNTEAFF.